These 9 T cell receptor beta chains share one sample of origin, sequenced in a study of OX40 agonist ivuxolimab in advanced cancers. Measured with immunoSEQ multiplex PCR; TCRdb has only the in-frame clones, and not every one. The table includes about 64,000 clones, about nine tenths detected once. Sequenced here: CD4+ or CD8+ T cells sorted from blood, sampled in a trial of the OX40 agonist ivuxolimab. All receptors derive from an adult with an advanced solid tumor such as melanoma, head and neck, liver or kidney cancer.

The chain employs TRBV7-9 and TRBJ2-3, with TRBD2 matching over 13 bases. The CDR3 loop spans 17 amino acids. The junction had 5 bases not matched to a gene; V was cut back by 5 bases and J by 0 bases. The germline V gene encodes CDR1 SEHNR and CDR2 FQNEAQ (reference sequence). Here the CDR3 DNA reads TGTGCCAGCAGCCAGGGACTAGCGGGACATAGCACAGATACGCAGTATTTT. Amino acids: CASSQGLAGHSTDTQYF.

In its sample, this clone was seen once. This chain links TRBV21-1 with TRBJ2-4; TRBD1, as called in the table, went unchecked against the DNA. TRBV21-1 is assigned pseudogene status. The length of the CDR3 is 20 residues. CDR3 nucleotides: TGTGCCAGCAGAACGCCTATGGGGCCGACAGGGGGCTGTGCCAAAAACATTCAGTACTTC. This translates into CASRTPMGPTGGCAKNIQYF.

This clone was found once. The chain employs TRBV18 and TRBJ2-5, with 7 bases lining up with TRBD1. V shed 3 bases, J shed 4 bases, and the junction held 5 bases outside the gene matches. Germline V lookup: CDR1 KGHSH, CDR2 LQKENI. The CDR3 runs 14 residues. The CDR3 reads CASSPSGGRETQYF. The CDR3 nucleotides are TGTGCCAGCTCACCGTCAGGGGGACGAGAGACCCAGTACTTC.

The V gene is TRBV18, the J gene TRBJ2-1; no firm D call. The V gene lost 3 bases and the J gene lost 0 bases, with 9 bases spanning the gap. CDR3 size: 15 residues. The V gene's germline CDR1 is KGHSH and CDR2 LQKENI. CDR3 in DNA: TGTGCCAGCTCACCCCCCGGGTTCTCCTACAATGAGCAGTTCTTC. Translated, it gives CASSPPGFSYNEQFF.

The V gene is TRBV5-6, the J gene TRBJ2-1; D not resolved. Germline V lookup: CDR1 SGHDT, CDR2 YYEEEE. The CDR3 length is 16 residues. Trimming removed 4 bases at V and 0 bases at J, with 14 bases between. CDR3 protein: CASSEPGARSYNEQFF. The CDR3 DNA is TGTGCCAGCAGCGAACCTGGAGCGCGCTCCTACAATGAGCAGTTCTTC. Drawing the rest from reference TRBV5-6 and TRBJ2-1, the complete variable domain is DAGVTQSPTHLIKTRGQQVTLRCSPKSGHDTVSWYQQALGQGPQFIFQYYEEEERQRGNFPDRFSGHQFPNYSSELNVNALLLGDSALYLCASSEPGARSYNEQFFGPGTRLTVL.

The chain joins TRBV5-6 to TRBJ2-7; unclear D gene. Germline V CDR1 and CDR2: SGHDT, YYEEEE. This CDR3 contains 12 residues. Trimming took off 4 bases at V and 9 bases at J, with 14 bases between the two ends. Here the CDR3 reads CASSVLGSLQYF. The CDR3 nucleotides read TGTGCCAGCAGCGTTTTGGGCTCCCTGCAGTACTTC.

The chain combines TRBV5-1 with TRBJ2-7; maybe TRBD2 (5 bases). This CDR3 spans 13 amino acids. Germline CDR1 reads SGHRS; CDR2 reads YFSETQ. Trimming cost V 0 bases and J 3 bases, with 7 bases left between them. As DNA, the CDR3 is TGCGCCAGCAGCTTGGTCGGGGACTACGAGCAGTACTTC. Its translation is CASSLVGDYEQYF.

This rearrangement joins TRBV5-4 to TRBJ2-3, with 12 bases matching TRBD2. The CDR3 runs 15 residues. Germline values: CDR1 SGHNT, CDR2 YYREEE (reference sequence). V was clipped by 0 bases and J by 5 bases; unmatched bases: 1. CDR3 nucleotide sequence: TGTGCCAGCAGCTTGGAACTAGCGGGAGGAGATACGCAGTATTTT. Amino acids: CASSLELAGGDTQYF.

This clone was observed a handful of times. This sequence joins TRBV13 and TRBJ1-6, with TRBD1 identical over 8 bases. The CDR3 extends over 14 amino acids. Trimming cost V 6 bases and J 8 bases; bases outside gene matches: 6. Germline V gene data show CDR1 as PRHDT and CDR2 as FYEKMQ (reference sequence). Written as DNA, the CDR3 is TGTGCCAGCAGGCCGACAGGGGTCGATTCACCCCTCCACTTT. Its protein product is CASRPTGVDSPLHF.